What follows are 18 T cell receptor delta chains derived from one specimen sequenced in a study of γδ T cells in repeated Plasmodium falciparum infection. TCRdb called clones anew from the multiplex PCR reads with CATT. The profile shows around 89,000 delta-chain clones, around 1.4% of them singletons. Vgamma9/Vdelta2+ and Vdelta2-negative gammadelta T cells were flow-sorted from PBMC for bulk sequencing. Sequenced sample: gamma-delta T cells from blood. All receptors come from a pool of human donors (malaria-infected and uninfected, not separated).

This clone was recorded a few times. A read error likely explains this, since a far larger clone differs by one base. Within the sample, other DNA sequences also encode this same CDR3. The genes are TRDV2 and TRDJ1; 11 positions agree with TRDD3. The J gene is absent in TCRdb and was assigned here via DNA matching to germline. CDR1 is GEAIGNYY, CDR2 EKD, per germline. With V trimmed by 7 bases and J by 3 bases, 9 bases remained unmatched. The CDR3 runs to 15 residues. CDR3: CACLLLGDTADKLIF. The CDR3 bases are TGTGCCTGCCTACTTCTGGGGGATACCGCCGATAAACTCATCTTT.

A note on this clone: It differs at one base from a far larger clone, so likely a read error. This sample also contains other DNA sequences that code for the same CDR3. The chain uses TRDV2 and TRDJ2, with D unresolved. Since TCRdb gives no J gene, matching the DNA to germline was used here to assign it. This CDR3 spans 15 amino acids. Germline V gene lookup returns CDR1 GEAIGNYY and CDR2 EKD. CDR3 region: CACDPRSGPTAQLFF. CDR3 nucleotides: TGTGCCTGTGACCCTCGGAGCGGTCCGACAGCGCAACTCTTCTTT.

The chain combines TRDV1 with TRDJ1; 9 bases are a match to TRDD3. Since TCRdb gives no J gene, matching the DNA to germline was used here to assign it. The CDR3 spans 20 residues. J gave up 0 bases and V 0 bases, and 14 bases lay outside the gene matches. Germline values: CDR1 TSWWSYY, CDR2 QGS. CDR3 sequence: CALGELTFPYWGTYTDKLIF. In DNA, the CDR3 is TGTGCTCTTGGGGAACTTACCTTCCCCTACTGGGGGACCTACACCGATAAACTCATCTTT.

The table lists this clone with a few counts. This likely came from a read error, as a far larger clone is one base away. The gene calls are TRDV2 and TRDJ2; D not certain. No J segment appears in TCRdb, so it was assigned here by matching the sequence to germline. Germline CDR1 reads GEAIGNYY; CDR2 reads EKD. This CDR3 is 18 amino acids long. V dropped 2 bases and J dropped 0 bases, with 18 bases sitting between them. CDR3 residues: CACDRVAGYEALTAQLFF. The CDR3 region has the DNA TGTGCCTGTGACAGGGTGGCGGGGTACGAAGCTTTGACAGCACAACTCTTCTTT.

Comments on this clone: Only one base separates this from a far larger clonotype, so it likely reflects a read error. Other DNA variants within this sample encode the same CDR3. The V gene is TRDV1, the J gene TRDJ1, with 9 bases matching TRDD3. The V segment lost 6 bases and the J segment 2 bases; nucleotides outside the gene matches: 19. Germline loops: CDR1 TSWWSYY, CDR2 QGS. The CDR3 has 19 amino acids. This CDR3 reads CALGGLGSPRGYATDKLIF. CDR3 DNA: TGTGCTCTTGGTGGACTCGGTTCCCCAAGGGGATACGCTACCGATAAACTCATCTTT.

This clone was recorded a few times. It is likely a read error: a sequence one base away is far more abundant. Different DNA sequences within this sample yield the same CDR3. This rearrangement joins TRDV1 to TRDJ1, with a possible D match to TRDD3 (10 bases). No J gene is reported in TCRdb; it was inferred here by comparing the DNA with germline. Germline CDR1 and CDR2: TSWWSYY and QGS. Trimming stripped 3 bases from V and 8 bases from J, with 40 bases between. This CDR3 spans 22 amino acids. The CDR3 DNA sequence: TGTGCTCTTGGGGATCCGAGCCTTCCTACATACTGGGGGATTAGAATTTCCCCCAAACTCATCTTT. Its translation is CALGDPSLPTYWGIRISPKLIF.

This clone was seen more than once but under ten times. A far larger clone is one nucleotide away, so this likely arose from a read error. This sample includes further DNA sequences coding for the same CDR3. The chain joins TRDV2 to TRDJ1; 9 bases align to TRDD3. The CDR3 loop spans 19 amino acids. Germline values: CDR1 GEAIGNYY, CDR2 EKD. The V gene end was trimmed by 4 bases and the J gene end by 0 bases; junction bases not matched to a gene: 17. CDR3 coding DNA: TGTGCCTGTGATCCCCTTACCGGGGGATACTCAGAGTACACCGATAAACTCATCTTT. This codes for CACDPLTGGYSEYTDKLIF.

This clone was seen a few times. This rearrangement joins TRDV1 to TRDJ1, with a weak D call TRDD2 (8 bases). Trimming cost V 1 base and J 2 bases, with 20 bases left between them. CDR1 and CDR2 from the germline V gene are TSWWSYY and QGS. The CDR3 runs to 18 residues. The CDR3 is CALGERLLPRGDTDKLIF. The CDR3 DNA reads TGTGCTCTTGGGGAACGACTCCTTCCTAGGGGGGATACCGATAAACTCATCTTT.

This clone has a handful of counts. This DNA's translation and the protein TCRdb lists, from a much larger clone, do not match at residue 3, likely due to a read error; the protein shown is translated from the DNA. V usage is TRDV1 and J usage is TRDJ1, with 11 bases aligning to TRDD3. Trimming cost V 10 bases and J 0 bases; bases outside gene matches: 37. CDR1 TSWWSYY and CDR2 QGS come from the germline V gene. The CDR3 spans 25 residues. The CDR3 is CAPGIGWRPPIWGIPEESYTDKLIF. In DNA form, the CDR3 reads TGTGCTCCTGGAATAGGGTGGCGACCTCCCATCTGGGGGATACCCGAAGAATCGTACACCGATAAACTCATCTTT.

About this clone itself: The protein held in TCRdb is that of a much larger clone and does not match this DNA's translation at residue 3, likely because of a read error; the protein shown is translated from the DNA. This chain links TRDV2 with TRDJ1; D ambiguous. V was pared by 8 bases and J by 8 bases, with 23 bases between. Per germline, CDR1 GEAIGNYY and CDR2 EKD. CDR3 length equals 14 residues. The CDR3 DNA reads as TGTGCCTATGTCCCAGGTACTGAGGCCCTAAAACTCATCTTT. Its protein product is CAYVPGTEALKLIF.

Regarding this clone: This likely traces to a read error, being one base from a far larger clone. V is TRDV1 and J is TRDJ1, with a weak D call TRDD3 (5 bases). In the absence of a J gene in TCRdb, the DNA was matched to germline to assign it here. Germline-derived CDR1 and CDR2 are TSWWSYY and QGS. This CDR3 contains 24 residues. CDR3 coding DNA: TGTGCTCTTGGAGAACTAGAGCCGTTTCTCTCCATCAGGGATCAAACGATGTACACCGATAAACTCATCTTT. Protein sequence: CALGELEPFLSIRDQTMYTDKLIF.

Details on this clone: TCRdb pairs this DNA with a much larger clone's protein that differs at residue 4, likely a read error; the protein shown was translated from the DNA. In DNA, the CDR3 is TGTGCCTGTAACCCTATGCTTCTGGGGGATACCCCGTACACCGATAAACTCATCTTT. It is translated as CACNPMLLGDTPYTDKLIF. The V gene is TRDV2, the J gene TRDJ1; 11 bases are a match to TRDD3. The J gene, not given by TCRdb, was assigned here from a germline match of the nucleotide sequence. The CDR3 is 19 residues long. V was clipped by 6 bases and J by 0 bases; unmatched bases: 17. The germline CDR1 and CDR2 sequences are GEAIGNYY and EKD.

This clone was observed at least ten times. The chain has TRDV1 and TRDJ3; unclear D gene. Since TCRdb gives no J gene, matching the DNA to germline was used here to assign it. CDR3 length: 17 residues. Trimming left V 3 bases short and J 0 bases short, with 9 bases between. Germline V lookup: CDR1 TSWWSYY, CDR2 QGS. CDR3 amino acids: CALGDRTYSWDTRQMFF. CDR3 coding DNA: TGTGCTCTTGGGGACCGCACATACTCCTGGGACACCCGACAGATGTTTTTC.

As to this clone: This DNA's translation and the protein TCRdb lists, from a much larger clone, do not match at residue 8, likely due to a read error; the protein shown is translated from the DNA. The V call is TRDV2, the J call TRDJ1, with a weak D call TRDD3 (5 bases). The CDR3 runs to 16 residues. V was pared by 5 bases and J by 0 bases, with 18 bases between. Germline loops: CDR1 GEAIGNYY, CDR2 EKD. Here the CDR3 reads CACVIVGNPYTDKLIF. DNA for the CDR3: TGTGCCTGTGTTATCGTGGGGAACCCGTACACCGATAAACTCATCTTT.

This clone showed up just a few times. TCRdb's protein for this DNA is that of a much larger clone and differs from the translation at residue 5, likely a read error; the protein shown is the DNA translation. The chain combines TRDV2 with TRDJ1; TRDD3 matches 9 bases. The CDR3 consists of 18 residues. The junction had 16 bases not matched to a gene; V was cut back by 3 bases and J by 3 bases. CDR1 is GEAIGNYY and CDR2 is EKD in the germline V gene. Here the CDR3 DNA reads TGTGCCTGTGACGCCGTTCAGAGGGGATACGCTGGATCCGATAAACTCATCTTT. This sequence encodes CACDAVQRGYAGSDKLIF.

The chain has TRDV1 and TRDJ1, with no clear D. Since TCRdb gives no J gene, matching the DNA to germline was used here to assign it. The CDR3 consists of 15 residues. Between the trimmed V and J ends, which lost 4 bases and 0 bases, there was a span of 12 bases. Germline CDR1 and CDR2: TSWWSYY and QGS. CDR3 in DNA: TGTGCTCTTGGGGCCCTTGGGACTGACACCGATAAACTCATCTTT. This sequence encodes CALGALGTDTDKLIF.

In its sample, this clone was seen a few times. This probably arose from a read error, given a far larger clone one base away. Different DNA sequences within this sample yield the same CDR3. The J gene is TRDJ1, the V gene TRDV2; no clear D gene. TCRdb lists no J gene, so it was determined here by aligning the DNA to germline. Trimming removed 3 bases from V and 0 bases from J, with 16 bases in between. The germline V gene has CDR1 GEAIGNYY and CDR2 EKD. This CDR3 spans 16 amino acids. The CDR3 DNA reads as TGTGCCTGTGACCCGACGAAGGGGTTATACACCGATAAACTCATCTTT. Residues: CACDPTKGLYTDKLIF.

In this sample, this clone turned up a few times. A far larger clone is off by one base, so a read error is likely. The same CDR3 is also encoded by other DNA sequences in this sample. The chain uses TRDV2 and TRDJ1; a weak D match, TRDD2 (9 bases). The CDR3 is 19 amino acids. Per the germline V gene, CDR1 is GEAIGNYY and CDR2 is EKD. CDR3 DNA sequence: TGTGCCTGTGACATTGTCCTTCCTACCGGGGATACCCACACCGACAAACTCATCTTT. Translating it yields CACDIVLPTGDTHTDKLIF.